The 20 T cell receptor beta chains below come from one sample, sequenced in a study of tumor and adjacent non-tumor tissue in lung cancer (dated 2018 in TCRdb). RNA was isolated from bulk, unsorted tissue, and RNA quality was assessed with a NanoDrop ND-1000 and an Agilent 2100. The library was produced with multiplex PCR. TCRdb lists the instrument as Illumina HiSeq 2500. Following protocols modified from ARM-PCR, the researchers constructed TCRbeta libraries through three rounds of nested PCR with primers (Table S4). In TCRdb, the public reads were trimmed at Q25 with fastp and aligned with MiXCR, with productive beta chains retained. All rows with the same CDR3 protein become a single entry with the most common DNA and genes. The sample records just over 200,000 distinct CDR3 sequences, about two thirds of which are singletons. The top ten clones comprise under 30% of the sample. The sequencing input was lung tumor tissue. These receptor sequences come from a man in his sixties with non-small cell lung cancer.

The sample holds many counts of this clonotype. This chain joins TRBV6-6 and TRBJ2-3, with D uncertain. Trimming shortened V by 7 bases and J by 5 bases, and 13 bases separated the two germline ends. This CDR3 spans 13 amino acids. The germline gives CDR1 MNHNY, CDR2 SVGAGI (reference sequence). The CDR3 here is CASKGPTLDTQYF. The CDR3 coding sequence is TGTGCCAGCAAGGGCCCAACCCTAGATACGCAGTATTTT.

In regard to this clonotype: At one of its ends the junction is not consistent with the germline gene, which may arise from a read error. The genes are TRBV11-3 and TRBJ1-6; D unclear. Germline CDR1 is SGHNT and CDR2 is YENEEA. The CDR3 length is 15 residues. The CDR3 bases are TGTGCCAACAGCCGTGACACGGGATTTAATTCACCCCTCCACTTT. Translating gives CANSRDTGFNSPLHF.

This clonotype was observed a single time. Just one base apart from a much larger clone, this may be a read error. CDR3 sequence reads: CSASRANTDTQYF. As DNA, the CDR3 is TGCAGTGCTTCGAGGGCAAACACAGATACGCAGTATTTT. The chain is built from TRBV20-1 and TRBJ2-3; D might be TRBD2 (5 bases). The V and J ends lost 5 bases and 2 bases respectively, with 11 bases between them. This CDR3 has 13 amino acids. Per germline, CDR1 DFQATT and CDR2 SNEGSKA (reference sequence).

About this clonotype: The CDR3 ends on some other residue instead of the conserved phenylalanine or tryptophan, so this is likely a read error. The chain couples TRBV20-1 to TRBJ2-7; the D is unclear. From germline, CDR1 is DFQATT and CDR2 SNEGSKA (reference sequence). Between the trimmed V and J ends, which lost 3 bases and 0 bases, there was a span of 6 bases. There are 12 residues in the CDR3. Here the CDR3 DNA reads TGCAGTGCTAGTAGACTCTCCTACGAGCAGTACTCC. This encodes CSASRLSYEQYS.

For this clonotype: One junction end disagrees with the germline gene, perhaps due to a read error. CDR3 nucleotides: TGCAGTGCTGGCGAATTGAGCTCCTATAATTCACTCCTCCACTTT. Its protein is CSAGELSSYNSLLHF. J is TRBJ1-6 and V is TRBV20-1; D not resolved. The CDR3 covers 15 residues. Germline CDR1 reads DFQATT; CDR2 reads SNEGSKA (reference sequence).

A remark on this clonotype: One base away lies a much larger clone, so this may be a sequencing read error. The genes are TRBV29-1 and TRBJ1-2, with unresolved D. The CDR3 contains 14 residues. The V end was cut by 4 bases, the J end by 0 bases, with 12 bases between. Germline V gives CDR1 SQVTM, CDR2 ANQGSEA. Here the CDR3 DNA reads TGCAGCGTTGCGTGGGATACAGCTAACTATGGCTACACCTTC. It encodes CSVAWDTANYGYTF. Looking up the rest from reference TRBV29-1 and TRBJ1-2 gives the full variable domain: SAVISQKPSRDICQRGTSLTIQCQVDSQVTMMFWYRQQPGQSLTLIATANQGSEATYESGFVIDKFPISRPNLTFSTLTVSNMSPEDSSIYLCSVAWDTANYGYTFGSGTRLTVV.

Notes on this clonotype: The junction differs from germline at one of its ends, possibly a read error. The CDR3 is CASNRNLPGNYKQYF. The CDR3 nucleotides read TGTGCCAGCAATCGGAACCTACCGGGAAACTACAAGCAGTACTTC. J is TRBJ2-7 and V is TRBV6-1, with D tentatively TRBD2 (5 bases). The CDR3 is 15 residues long. Germline V CDR1 and CDR2: MNHNS, SASEGT.

In regard to this clonotype: An end of the junction does not agree with germline; a read error may underlie this. The chain carries TRBV11-3 and TRBJ1-1, with D unclear. Germline assignment: CDR1 SGHNT and CDR2 YENEEA. The CDR3 contains 13 residues. The CDR3 here is CASSIDRRFEVFF. CDR3 bases: TGTGCCAGCAGCATAGACCGGCGGTTTGAAGTTTTCTTC.

Remarks on this clonotype: The junction differs from germline at one of its ends, possibly a read error. The chain joins TRBV20-1 to TRBJ2-5; 10 bases align to TRBD2. Germline V gene data show CDR1 as DFQATT and CDR2 as SNEGSKA (reference sequence). There are 14 residues in the CDR3. The CDR3 here is CIARAGGHQETQYF. DNA for the CDR3: TGTATTGCTAGAGCGGGGGGGCACCAAGAGACCCAGTACTTC.

The CDR3 region is CASSLSIGLAGHTGELFF. The CDR3 coding sequence is TGTGCCAGCAGCTTATCAATAGGGCTAGCGGGACACACCGGGGAGCTGTTTTTT. V usage is TRBV11-2 and J usage is TRBJ2-2; 9 nucleotides line up with TRBD2. The trim removed 2 bases at V and 3 bases at J, leaving 10 bases unmatched. CDR3 size: 18 residues. The germline CDR1 and CDR2 sequences are SGHAT and FQNNGV.

This clonotype was detected a few times. It may be a read error: a sequence one base away is much more abundant. No conserved phenylalanine or tryptophan is present at the end of the CDR3, so a read error is the likely explanation. The chain employs TRBV20-1 and TRBJ1-2; no clear D gene. The CDR3 sequence is 12 residues long. Germline CDR1 is DFQATT and CDR2 is SNEGSKA (reference sequence). The V gene lost 3 bases and the J gene lost 5 bases, with 10 bases spanning the gap. The CDR3 region has the DNA TGCAGTGCTAGCCGGGCCTCATATGGCTACACCGTC. It encodes CSASRASYGYTV.

The rearrangement uses TRBV20-1 and TRBJ2-3; 10 nucleotides match TRBD2. The germline V gene has CDR1 DFQATT and CDR2 SNEGSKA (reference sequence). The J segment lost 4 bases and the V segment lost 6 bases, leaving 22 bases of the junction unmatched. The CDR3 loop spans 19 amino acids. The CDR3 loop reads CSAILESSGSFLPPDTQYF. CDR3 DNA: TGCAGTGCCATACTCGAGTCTAGCGGGAGTTTCCTCCCCCCAGATACGCAGTATTTT.

The chain has TRBV20-1 and TRBJ2-2; 8 bases line up with TRBD1. Germline CDR1 and CDR2: DFQATT and SNEGSKA (reference sequence). The CDR3 runs 17 residues. V lost 5 bases, J lost 6 bases, and 17 bases stayed unmatched. CDR3 nucleotide sequence: TGCAGTGCTTATACCGGGACAGGCCCTAGGGGAGCCGGGGAGCTGTTTTTT. Its protein product is CSAYTGTGPRGAGELFF.

A note on this clonotype: Here the CDR3 omits its conserved ending phenylalanine or tryptophan, so a read error is the likely source. The DNA is omitted, as the CDR3 cannot be located on it reliably, and the CDR3 follows TCRdb's listing. The J gene is TRBJ2-7, the V gene TRBV10-1; TRBD2, the table's D call, was not compared with the DNA. Germline-derived CDR1 and CDR2 are WNHNN and SYGVQD (reference sequence). Including both end residues, the CDR3 is 12 amino acids long. CDR3 amino acids: CASSGTSGEHYY.

This chain joins TRBV20-1 and TRBJ1-4, with D perhaps matching TRBD1 (5 bases). Deletions cut 6 bases from V and 7 bases from J, with 18 bases between. There are 14 residues in the CDR3. CDR1 and CDR2 from the germline V gene are DFQATT and SNEGSKA (reference sequence). The CDR3 sequence is CSARWIRDAEKLFF. CDR3 DNA sequence: TGCAGTGCGCGGTGGATCCGGGACGCTGAAAAACTGTTTTTT.

A word on this clonotype: The junction shows a germline mismatch at one end, possibly a read error. This chain links TRBV11-3 with TRBJ1-2, with a tentative D call TRBD1 (6 bases). The CDR3 is 14 residues long. The germline gives CDR1 SGHNT, CDR2 YENEEA. The CDR3 DNA follows: TGTACCAGCAGCCCTCGGGACATTAACTATGTCTACACCTTC. It codes for CTSSPRDINYVYTF. Supplemented by reference TRBV11-3 and TRBJ1-2, the full variable domain reads EAGVVQSPRYKIIEKKQPVAFWCNPISGHNTLYWYLQNLGQGPELLIRYENEEAVDDSQLPKDRFSAERLKGVDSTLKIQPAELGDSAVYLCTSSPRDINYVYTFGSGTRLTVV.

A word on this clonotype: Sequence at one end of the junction differs from germline and may be a read error. The V and J genes are TRBV11-2 and TRBJ2-3; D uncertain. Germline V gene sequence: CDR1 SGHAT, CDR2 FQNNGV. The CDR3 runs 14 residues. The CDR3 sequence is CASSLDGSSDMQYF. Here the CDR3 DNA reads TGTGCCAGCAGCCTGGACGGTAGCTCAGATATGCAGTATTTT.

Details on this clonotype: The junction and the germline gene differ at one end; a read error may be behind it. V usage is TRBV6-5 and J usage is TRBJ1-2, with D uncertain. This CDR3 is built from 13 residues. The V gene's germline CDR1 is MNHEY and CDR2 SVGAGI. CDR3 sequence (DNA): TGTGCCTGCAGTTACGGTCTGGCGTCTGGCTACACCTTC. Its protein is CACSYGLASGYTF.

The chain uses TRBV6-1 and TRBJ1-1; the match to TRBD1 covers 9 bases. The CDR3 extends over 17 amino acids. Per germline, CDR1 MNHNS and CDR2 SASEGT. V lost 6 bases to trimming and J lost 4 bases; unmatched junction nucleotides: 15. DNA of the CDR3: TGTGCCAGCAGAGGCCCCTCCGATACAGGGGGCGTCACTGAAGCTTTCTTT. Translated, it gives CASRGPSDTGGVTEAFF.

With respect to this clonotype: A read error may account for a junction end that differs from germline. The chain has TRBV20-1 and TRBJ1-5; 8 bases are a match to TRBD1. The germline V gene encodes CDR1 DFQATT and CDR2 SNEGSKA (reference sequence). This CDR3 contains 16 residues. In DNA, the CDR3 is TGCAATGCTAGAGATCGGACAGGGATTAGCAATCAGCCCCTGCATTTT. This encodes CNARDRTGISNQPLHF.